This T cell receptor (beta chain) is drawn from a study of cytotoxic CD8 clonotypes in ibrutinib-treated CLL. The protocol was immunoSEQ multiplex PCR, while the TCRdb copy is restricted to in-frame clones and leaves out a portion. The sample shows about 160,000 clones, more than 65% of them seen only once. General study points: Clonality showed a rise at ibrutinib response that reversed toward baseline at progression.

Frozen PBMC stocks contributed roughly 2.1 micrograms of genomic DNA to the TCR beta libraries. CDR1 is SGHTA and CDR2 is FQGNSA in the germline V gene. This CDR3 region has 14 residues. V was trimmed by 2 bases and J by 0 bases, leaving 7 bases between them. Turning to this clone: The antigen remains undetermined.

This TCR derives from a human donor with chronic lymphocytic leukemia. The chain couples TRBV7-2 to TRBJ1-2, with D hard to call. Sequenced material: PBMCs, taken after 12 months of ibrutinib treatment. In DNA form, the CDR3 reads TGTGCCAGCAGCTTAAGAACCACTAACTATGGCTACACCTTC. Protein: CASSLRTTNYGYTF.